This is a list of T cell receptor beta chains from one sample in a study of shared clonotypes between healthy human individuals. Repertoires were generated with immunoSEQ multiplex PCR, while TCRdb's copy carries only in-frame clones and drops some. The repertoire includes some 2 million clones, around 95% of them detected once, and roughly 0.13% sits in the top ten. Sequenced sample: naive CD4+ T cells sorted from blood. These TCRs come from a man between 18 and 29 years old in good health. CDR3s include the opening cysteine and the closing phenylalanine or tryptophan. The D gene is left open where the match is weak. Rows give clone size only sometimes, using once, few, many, or a class for an expanded clone.

size,D,J,V,DNA,CDR3
NA,NA,TRBJ2-2,TRBV5-1,TGCGCCAGCAGCTTCGGCAGGGGTATCCACGGGGAGCTGTTTTTT,CASSFGRGIHGELFF
NA,NA,TRBJ2-7,TRBV25-1,TGTGCCAGCAGTGAATCCGGGACATCCTACGAGCAGTACTTC,CASSESGTSYEQYF
NA,NA,TRBJ1-1,TRBV6-1,TGTGCCAGCAGCATTTCCACCACTGAAGCTTTCTTT,CASSISTTEAFF
NA,TRBD1,TRBJ2-5,TRBV29-1,TGCAGCTCCAGGGGGTCAGAGACCCAGTACTTC,CSSRGSETQYF
NA,NA,TRBJ2-7,TRBV28,TGTGCCAGCAGTGGCCTAGACAGACTAGGCTCCTACGAGCAGTACTTC,CASSGLDRLGSYEQYF
NA,NA,TRBJ2-1,TRBV12-1,TGTGCCAGCAGCTGGCTAGGCGGGAGTGTGGAGCAGTTCTTC,CASSWLGGSVEQFF
NA,NA,TRBJ2-7,TRBV19,TGTGCCAGTAGTATTCTAGCGGGACAGGGGTCCTACGAGCAGTACTTC,CASSILAGQGSYEQYF
once,TRBD2,TRBJ2-7,TRBV2,TGTGCCAGCAGCGGACTAGACGAGCAGTACTTC,CASSGLDEQYF
NA,TRBD1,TRBJ2-7,TRBV7-2,TGTGCCAGCAGCCCACGCGGACAGGGGTTAGACGAGCAGTACTTC,CASSPRGQGLDEQYF
NA,TRBD2,TRBJ2-1,TRBV10-3,TGTGCCATCAGTGAGACCTTTCAAGTTAGCGGGAGGGCCCCAAATGAGCAGTTCTTC,CAISETFQVSGRAPNEQFF
NA,TRBD1,TRBJ1-1,TRBV5-1,TGCGCCAGCAGCTTATACTCAGACAGGGACACTGAAGCTTTCTTT,CASSLYSDRDTEAFF
NA,NA,TRBJ2-1,TRBV28,TGTGCCAGCAGTCCAGTAGGGGGGGTATATGAGCAGTTCTTC,CASSPVGGVYEQFF
NA,NA,TRBJ1-4,TRBV5-1,TGCGCCAGCAGCCTGTATTCCGGGAATAATGAAAAACTGTTTTTT,CASSLYSGNNEKLFF
NA,TRBD1,TRBJ1-1,TRBV2,TGTGCCAGCAGTGGGCAGGGGGCTAAAACTGAAGCTTTCTTT,CASSGQGAKTEAFF
NA,NA,TRBJ2-1,TRBV28,TGTGCCAGCAGTCTCGGACCCTACAATGAGCAGTTCTTC,CASSLGPYNEQFF
once,TRBD1,TRBJ1-3,TRBV4-3,TGCGCCAGCAGCTCGGACAGGGCTGGAAACACCATATATTTT,CASSSDRAGNTIYF
NA,NA,TRBJ2-2,TRBV30,TGTGCCTGGACAGTCACCGGGGAGCTGTTTTTT,CAWTVTGELFF
once,NA,TRBJ2-2,TRBV6-1,TGTGCCAGCAGTGATAGGCAGTCCACCGGGGAGCTGTTTTTT,CASSDRQSTGELFF
NA,NA,TRBJ2-2,TRBV7-2,TGTGCCAGCAGCGGCTCCGGGACAACCGTCACCGGGGAGCTGTTTTTT,CASSGSGTTVTGELFF
NA,NA,TRBJ2-7,TRBV18,TGTGCCAGCTCACCAAGCCACCCCTACGAGCAGTACTTC,CASSPSHPYEQYF
NA,TRBD2,TRBJ2-2,TRBV2,TGTGCCAGCAGTGAAGTGGGGCTAGCGGGAGGGAACACCGGGGAGCTGTTTTTT,CASSEVGLAGGNTGELFF
once,TRBD1,TRBJ2-3,TRBV4-1,TGCGCCAGCAGCCTCGGACAGGGGGACACAGATACGCAGTATTTT,CASSLGQGDTDTQYF
NA,TRBD2,TRBJ2-3,TRBV2,TGTGCCAGCAGTGAGCGCTCACCCCTCGCCCTCGCGGGGGAAGGAGATACGCAGTATTTT,CASSERSPLALAGEGDTQYF
NA,NA,TRBJ2-2,TRBV21-1,TGTGCCAGCAGCAATCAGGAGAACACCGGGGAGCTGTTTTTT,CASSNQENTGELFF
NA,NA,TRBJ1-2,TRBV6-5,TGTGCCAGCACCCGGGGAGGGCCTAACTATGGCTACACCTTC,CASTRGGPNYGYTF
NA,NA,TRBJ2-2,TRBV12-2,TGTGCAAGCCTAGCGGGAGGGCCTGTTGCCGGGGAGCTGTTTTTT,CASLAGGPVAGELFF
NA,TRBD2,TRBJ2-5,TRBV7-9,TGTGCCAGCAGCAGAGGGACTAGCCCAGAGACCCAGTACTTC,CASSRGTSPETQYF
once,NA,TRBJ2-2,TRBV7-6,TGTGCCAGCAGCTCCCCCCTACAAACCGGGGAGCTGTTTTTT,CASSSPLQTGELFF
NA,NA,TRBJ2-7,TRBV9,TGTGCCAGCAGCCCCCCCGGGACAAACTACTACGAGCAGTACTTC,CASSPPGTNYYEQYF
NA,NA,TRBJ2-5,TRBV10-3,TGTGCCATCAGTGCCGGATCCGGGGAGACCCAGTACTTC,CAISAGSGETQYF
once,TRBD2,TRBJ2-1,TRBV5-1,TGCGCCAGCAGCTTGTCGGGGGGCTCCTACAATGAGCAGTTCTTC,CASSLSGGSYNEQFF
NA,TRBD2,TRBJ2-7,TRBV7-9,TGTGCCACCTCCGGTCAGCGGGGGGCCTACGAGCAGTACTTC,CATSGQRGAYEQYF
NA,TRBD2,TRBJ2-7,TRBV6-5,TGTGCCAGCAGCCGCCCTAGCGGGGGGTCCTACGAGCAGTACTTC,CASSRPSGGSYEQYF
NA,TRBD2,TRBJ2-7,TRBV11-2,TGTGCCAGCAGCTGGGGAGGGACTAGCGGGAAACGCCACGAGCAGTACTTC,CASSWGGTSGKRHEQYF
few,NA,TRBJ2-7,TRBV2,TGTGCCAGCACCCCAGACAGAATTGGTGACGAGCAGTACTTC,CASTPDRIGDEQYF
NA,NA,TRBJ1-1,TRBV28,TGTGCCAGCAGTTTAACTAGGTCTGAAGCTTTCTTT,CASSLTRSEAFF
NA,TRBD2,TRBJ2-7,TRBV6-6,TGTGCCAGCAGTTTACCGGGACGGGGGGAGGACGAGCAGTACTTC,CASSLPGRGEDEQYF
NA,TRBD1,TRBJ2-7,TRBV30,TGTGCCTGGAGTCGTGGGACAGCGTCCTACGAGCAGTACTTC,CAWSRGTASYEQYF
NA,TRBD1,TRBJ2-1,TRBV30,TGTGCCTGGAGTGTACTCAGGGGGTACAATGAGCAGTTCTTC,CAWSVLRGYNEQFF
NA,NA,TRBJ1-1,TRBV7-2,TGTGCCAGCAGCTTAATGGTGGGCACTGAAGCTTTCTTT,CASSLMVGTEAFF
NA,NA,TRBJ2-2,TRBV7-9,TGTGCCAGCAGCTTGGGGAACACCGGGGAGCTGTTTTTT,CASSLGNTGELFF
NA,TRBD1,TRBJ2-1,TRBV18,TGTGCCAGCTCACCGGGACAGGGATCGGACTCCTACAATGAGCAGTTCTTC,CASSPGQGSDSYNEQFF
NA,NA,TRBJ2-3,TRBV7-3,TGTGCCAGCAGAGATCCGGGACGCAGGGAAACAGATACGCAGTATTTT,CASRDPGRRETDTQYF
once,TRBD1,TRBJ2-5,TRBV25-1,TGTGCCAGCAGTGGCCCGACAGGGGGCAGGGAGACCCAGTACTTC,CASSGPTGGRETQYF
NA,TRBD1,TRBJ1-1,TRBV5-1,TGCGCCAGCAGCCTAGAGGGACAGATTATGAACACTGAAGCTTTCTTT,CASSLEGQIMNTEAFF
NA,NA,TRBJ1-1,TRBV29-1,TGCAGCGTTTTACCAGTGAACACTGAAGCTTTCTTT,CSVLPVNTEAFF
NA,NA,TRBJ2-2,TRBV6-5,TGTGCCAGCAGTACCCCTTTTCGGACCGGGGAGCTGTTTTTT,CASSTPFRTGELFF
NA,NA,TRBJ2-7,TRBV11-2,TGTGCCAGCAGCTTATACGCCACGGTTACCTACGAGCAGTACTTC,CASSLYATVTYEQYF
NA,NA,TRBJ2-7,TRBV4-1,TGCGCCAGCAGCCAACAAGGGGGGGGAGCCTACGAGCAGTACTTC,CASSQQGGGAYEQYF
once,NA,TRBJ1-4,TRBV28,TGTGCCAGCAGTTTATCGGCGGGGCAACTGTTTTTT,CASSLSAGQLFF
NA,NA,TRBJ1-1,TRBV15,TGTGCCACCAAACGGCGGGGGCAAGGGGACACTGAAGCTTTCTTT,CATKRRGQGDTEAFF
NA,TRBD2,TRBJ2-3,TRBV19,TGTGCCAGTAGTATTCTAGCGGGAGACGGTACGCAGTATTTT,CASSILAGDGTQYF
once,TRBD2,TRBJ2-7,TRBV19,TGTGCCAGTAGTATGGAAAGGTTGGCGGGAGACTACGAGCAGTACTTC,CASSMERLAGDYEQYF
once,TRBD1,TRBJ1-4,TRBV4-1,TGCGCCAGCAGCCCCCAAGGTGGACAGGGGAGAGAGGAAAAACTGTTTTTT,CASSPQGGQGREEKLFF
once,NA,TRBJ2-7,TRBV6-5,TGTGCCAGCAGTTATCGGCGGGTTAACTACGAGCAGTACTTC,CASSYRRVNYEQYF
NA,NA,TRBJ1-6,TRBV5-4,TGTGCCAGCAGCGTGCTACGGATGTCTAGCTCCTATAATTCACCCCTCCACTTT,CASSVLRMSSSYNSPLHF
NA,TRBD2,TRBJ2-3,TRBV9,TGTGCCAGCAGCGGCGGGTCCGCCGGGACTAGCGGCACAGATACGCAGTATTTT,CASSGGSAGTSGTDTQYF
NA,NA,TRBJ2-7,TRBV6-5,TGTGCCAGCAGTTACAGGGGAGGTACCTACGAGCAGTACTTC,CASSYRGGTYEQYF
NA,NA,TRBJ2-1,TRBV10-3,TGTGCCATCAGATTACCCGGGGGGCCCTCGATGGAGCAGTTCTTC,CAIRLPGGPSMEQFF